This TCR beta chain was identified in a study of shared clonotypes between healthy human individuals. Findings and limits, study-wide: Generation of non-shared clonotypes was less probable than generation of clonotypes shared by all four donors. Larger estimated richness was generally recorded for naive subsets relative to memory subsets. Limitation of the genetic and exposure-history diversity represented came from the few donors.

The germline gives CDR1 SQVTM, CDR2 ANQGSEA. Trimming cost V 4 bases and J 3 bases, with 13 bases left between them. The CDR3 extends over 13 amino acids. Remarks on this clone: What it binds is not known.

Sequencing used immunoSEQ multiplex PCR; TCRdb keeps in-frame clones, though not all of them. The repertoire holds roughly 2,500,000 clones, with 93% as singletons. Material: naive CD4+ T cells from PBMCs. Subset defined: CD45RA+ positively selected. The sequence came from a man younger than 35 in good health. Some clones in this sample may be carry-over from other donors' samples. The chain carries TRBV29-1 and TRBJ2-7; the D is unclear. CDR3 coding DNA: TGCAGCGTTGTCCCCAGTGGCGGCTACGAGCAGTACTTC. This codes for CSVVPSGGYEQYF.